This T cell receptor (beta chain) was sequenced for a study of Tregs in tolerant kidney transplant recipients. Looking at the study overall: Mixed chimerism was transient after nonmyeloablative marrow transplants from related graft donors. Study findings and constraints: Findings come from small patient numbers and require larger validation. Tolerant patients' donor-specific Tregs expanded beyond overall Tregs, suggesting antigen-driven growth. Changing PCR primers prevented nucleotide comparison between some patients' samples.

The CDR3 is 15 amino acids. V was clipped by 5 bases and J by 13 bases; unmatched bases: 13. CDR1 and CDR2 from the germline V gene are SGHAT and FQNNGV. CFSE-labeled recipient PBMCs were cultured roughly 6 days with irradiated graft donor PBMCs, then FACS-sorted. In this sample, this clone turned up once. Its antigen remains unknown. The same CDR3 can be traced to other DNA sequences in this sample. TCRdb keeps only in-frame clones here, not all; method: immunoSEQ multiplex PCR. This repertoire shows roughly 8,300 clones, roughly 36% found once; its top ten account for about 6%. The chain links TRBV11-2 to TRBJ1-6, with 8 bases lining up with TRBD1. The specimen was CD8+ T cells from blood cultured with allogeneic cells, collected before the transplant. The TCR originated in a human patient who received a combined kidney and bone marrow transplant. The CDR3 region is CASSSRTGLTSPLHF. In DNA form, the CDR3 reads TGTGCCAGCAGCAGCCGGACAGGGCTTACTTCCCCCCTCCACTTT.